This note documents a single T cell receptor (beta chain) sequence. Its antigen remains unknown. The PCR had 60 Vbeta and 13 Jbeta primers. Clones were sequenced by immunoSEQ multiplex PCR, and TCRdb holds only the in-frame ones, with some missing. The table lists approximately 150,000 clones, approximately 80% of them singletons, with around 1.9% in the top ten. The source of the sample is a study of cytomegalovirus exposure and HLA in healthy donors. Notes on the study in general: Associated with HLA alleles at 0.05 false discovery rate in a later analysis were over 15,000 TCR beta sequences. When the data were analyzed later, several of the most significant clusters appeared to be linked to common viral pathogens.

Sequencing used PBMCs. The sequence came from a man aged 40-50 years in good health and CMV-seronegative.

The CDR3 here is CASGDSSYEQYF. The CDR3 DNA reads TGTGCCAGCGGGGACAGTTCCTACGAGCAGTACTTC. The chain combines TRBV6-1 with TRBJ2-7, with 7 bases that match TRBD1. Looked up from germline, CDR1 is MNHNS and CDR2 is SASEGT. This CDR3 comprises 12 residues. The junction had 2 bases not matched to a gene; V was cut back by 8 bases and J by 1 base.